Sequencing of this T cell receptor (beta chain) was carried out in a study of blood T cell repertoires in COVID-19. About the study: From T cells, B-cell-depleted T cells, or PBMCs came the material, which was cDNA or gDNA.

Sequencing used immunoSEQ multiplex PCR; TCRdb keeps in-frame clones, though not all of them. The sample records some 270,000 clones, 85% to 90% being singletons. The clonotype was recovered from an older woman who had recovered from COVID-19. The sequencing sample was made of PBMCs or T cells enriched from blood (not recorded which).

The CDR3 nucleotides read TGCAGCGTTTTGGGGGCGGATGGCTACACCTTC. It codes for CSVLGADGYTF. V is TRBV29-1 and J is TRBJ1-2, with TRBD1 as a possible D gene (6 bases). This CDR3 is 11 amino acids long. CDR1 is SQVTM and CDR2 is ANQGSEA in the germline V gene. V was shortened by 5 bases and J by 6 bases, with 10 bases between the two germline ends.